The clone carrying this TCR beta chain was counted a few times. Its antigen is undetermined. This entry is derived from a study of T cells after yellow fever vaccination. Study-wide context: Fractions low in cell number were prepared with SMART-Seq v4 Ultra Low Input.

TCRdb re-called the 5' RACE reads through MiXCR, storing one row per CDR3 protein. Of hundreds of thousands of distinct CDR3 sequences in the sample, under 20% were seen once. Whole-study findings and limits: The booster response re-showed most primary clones: around 96% CD4, more than 80% CD8.

The sequence came from a man between 18 and 35 years old who received the YFV17D yellow fever vaccine. The sample in question was PBMCs, obtained before the yellow fever booster vaccination.

The CDR3 protein is CASSFGSGGAEDTQYF. The DNA of the CDR3 is TGCGCCAGCAGCTTTGGTAGCGGGGGGGCCGAGGATACGCAGTATTTT. V and J are TRBV5-1 and TRBJ2-3; 11 nucleotides line up with TRBD2. Germline V gene lookup returns CDR1 SGHRS and CDR2 YFSETQ. The CDR3 has 16 residues. Unmatched junction bases numbered 8, after V lost 2 bases and J lost 6 bases.